One sample yielded the 20 T cell receptor beta chains listed below, sequenced in a study of metastatic and nonmetastatic thyroid tumors. All patients were treatment-naive before thyroid surgery. TCRdb re-called the PCR reads with MiXCR. The sample gives roughly 58,000 clones, 4% to 4.5% of which show up once; about 22% is in the top ten. Sequenced sample: blood. Every receptor here comes from a female donor with papillary thyroid cancer or a benign thyroid nodule (not recorded which). Some clones in this sample may be carry-over from other donors' samples.

There are many counts of this clone. The chain's CDR3 is CASSYSGQGSTGELFF. As DNA, the CDR3 is TGTGCCAGCAGTTACTCGGGACAGGGGTCCACCGGGGAGCTGTTTTTT. This chain connects TRBV6-5 to TRBJ2-2, with 10 bases fitting TRBD1. This CDR3 is 16 amino acids long. Germline assignment: CDR1 MNHEY and CDR2 SVGAGI. V shed 0 bases, J shed 4 bases, and the junction held 2 bases outside the gene matches.

The table lists this clone with many counts. The chain uses TRBV5-1 and TRBJ2-2, with unresolved D. Germline lookup yields CDR1 SGHRS and CDR2 YFSETQ. This CDR3 is 15 amino acids long. The germline V and J ends were trimmed by 1 base and 3 bases, with 10 bases remaining between them. CDR3 loop: CASSLSTSYTGELFF. The CDR3 DNA is TGCGCCAGCAGCTTGAGTACCTCATACACCGGGGAGCTGTTTTTT.

The chain couples TRBV30 to TRBJ2-3; D may be TRBD1 (5 bases). V lost 0 bases to trimming and J lost 3 bases, with 10 bases between them. CDR1 is GTSNPN, CDR2 SVGIG, per germline (reference sequence). The CDR3 consists of 14 residues. In nucleotides, the CDR3 is TGTGCCTGGAGTGTGGATAGGGGTACAGATACGCAGTATTTT. It is translated as CAWSVDRGTDTQYF.

The table lists this clone with many counts. This rearrangement joins TRBV27 to TRBJ2-6, with D perhaps TRBD1 (5 bases). Looked up from germline, CDR1 is MNHEY and CDR2 is SMNVEV (reference sequence). The V and J ends lost 6 bases and 0 bases respectively, with 9 bases between them. The CDR3 spans 15 residues. CDR3 bases: TGTGCCAGCAGGACAGTCTCCTCTGGGGCCAACGTCCTGACTTTC. Protein product: CASRTVSSGANVLTF. The full variable domain, rest sourced from reference TRBV27 and TRBJ2-6, is EAQVTQNPRYLITVTGKKLTVTCSQNMNHEYMSWYRQDPGLGLRQIYYSMNVEVTDKGDVPEGYKVSRKEKRNFPLILESPSPNQTSLYFCASRTVSSGANVLTFGAGSRLTVL.

This clone was observed many times. The junction shows a germline mismatch at one end, possibly a read error. Additional DNA sequences in this sample encode the identical CDR3. The chain is built from TRBV19 and TRBJ2-2; 11 bases agree with TRBD2. Germline V gene data show CDR1 as LNHDA and CDR2 as SQIVND (reference sequence). This CDR3 contains 16 residues. DNA of the CDR3: TGCGCCAGTAGTTTACTAGCGGGAGAGAACACCGGGGAGCTGTTTTTT. Encoded protein: CASSLLAGENTGELFF.

This clone was detected ten times or more. This rearrangement joins TRBV4-1 to TRBJ2-1; TRBD1 or TRBD2 may be the D gene (6 bases each). There are 18 residues in the CDR3. Per the germline V gene, CDR1 is MGHRA and CDR2 is YSYEKL. V gave up 4 bases and J gave up 5 bases, with 24 bases separating them. The CDR3 coding sequence is TGCGCCAGCAGCCGTATTCGGGGGCTTGGGAGCGGAAACAATGAGCAGTTCTTC. Its translation is CASSRIRGLGSGNNEQFF.

This sequence joins TRBV24-1 and TRBJ1-1, with 7 bases lining up with TRBD1. CDR1 and CDR2 from the germline V gene are KGHDR and SFDVKD. The CDR3 runs to 15 residues. V shed 3 bases and J 0 bases; nucleotides not matched to a gene: 3. The chain's CDR3 is CATSDDRVMNTEAFF. In nucleotides, the CDR3 is TGTGCCACCAGTGATGACAGGGTCATGAACACTGAAGCTTTCTTT.

This clone was picked up many times. The V gene is TRBV5-1, the J gene TRBJ2-1; 9 bases line up with TRBD1. CDR3 length equals 13 residues. CDR1 is SGHRS, CDR2 YFSETQ, per germline. Trimming cost V 5 bases and J 9 bases; bases outside gene matches: 6. CDR3 loop: CASRPTGGTEQFF. CDR3 DNA: TGCGCCAGCAGGCCAACAGGGGGCACTGAGCAGTTCTTC.

This clone has a count of ten or more. V gene TRBV7-9 combines with J gene TRBJ2-1; 7 positions agree with TRBD1. There are 15 residues in the CDR3. Germline CDR1 is SEHNR and CDR2 is FQNEAQ (reference sequence). Losses at the gene ends were 0 bases for V and 5 bases for J; bases not matched to a gene: 4. CDR3 nucleotide sequence: TGTGCCAGCAGCTTAGCGGGGACAGCCCACAATGAGCAGTTCTTC. Protein product: CASSLAGTAHNEQFF.

This clone was observed many times. The gene calls are TRBV6-1 and TRBJ2-1; D is uncertain. From germline, CDR1 is MNHNS and CDR2 SASEGT. This CDR3 is 14 amino acids long. The V end lost 5 bases, the J end lost 2 bases, and 10 bases lay between the germline ends. CDR3 sequence: CASSPEEAYNEQFF. Here the CDR3 DNA reads TGTGCCAGCAGTCCGGAAGAAGCCTACAATGAGCAGTTCTTC.

This clone was recorded many times. V is TRBV20-1 and J is TRBJ2-5, with D tentatively TRBD2 (7 bases). Germline CDR1 DFQATT, CDR2 SNEGSKA (reference sequence). This CDR3 comprises 13 residues. V lost 5 bases and J lost 5, with 15 bases in between. The CDR3 sequence is CSAPGGPGETQYF. In nucleotides, the CDR3 is TGCAGTGCTCCCGGGGGGCCGGGTGAGACCCAGTACTTC.

This clone was picked up many times. V and J are TRBV12-5 and TRBJ2-7, with D perhaps matching TRBD2 (6 bases). V lost 6 bases to trimming and J lost 2 bases, with 14 bases between them. This CDR3 comprises 14 residues. Looked up from germline, CDR1 is LGHNT and CDR2 is FRNRAP. The CDR3 here is CASGPQEGPYEQYF. The CDR3 nucleotides are TGTGCTAGTGGCCCTCAGGAGGGGCCCTACGAGCAGTACTTC.

This clone was picked up many times. The chain combines TRBV9 with TRBJ2-3; 9 bases map to TRBD2. The V segment lost 1 base and the J segment 0 bases; nucleotides outside the gene matches: 15. The CDR3 is 20 amino acids. Germline CDR1 is SGDLS and CDR2 is YYNGEE. In nucleotides, the CDR3 is TGTGCCAGCAGCGTAAAAGGAGGGGGAGCGGGAGGCCCTAGCACAGATACGCAGTATTTT. Protein: CASSVKGGGAGGPSTDTQYF.

This clone appeared a few times. This chain links TRBV5-4 with TRBJ1-2; possible D gene TRBD1, 5 bases. The CDR3 length is 15 residues. Trimming took 3 bases from V and 6 from J, leaving 18 bases between them. The germline gives CDR1 SGHNT, CDR2 YYREEE (reference sequence). CDR3 bases: TGTGCCAGCAGCTCGCGGATAAGGGGCGGCCATGGCTACACCTTC. Its protein is CASSSRIRGGHGYTF. Filled out from reference TRBV5-4 and TRBJ1-2, the complete variable domain reads ETGVTQSPTHLIKTRGQQVTLRCSSQSGHNTVSWYQQALGQGPQFIFQYYREEENGRGNFPPRFSGLQFPNYSSELNVNALELDDSALYLCASSSRIRGGHGYTFGSGTRLTVV.

This clone was recorded at least ten times. The genes are TRBV11-2 and TRBJ1-2, with unresolved D. Germline V gene data show CDR1 as SGHAT and CDR2 as FQNNGV. The CDR3 sequence is 13 residues long. V lost 0 bases and J lost 6, with 8 bases in between. CDR3 sequence (DNA): TGTGCCAGCAGCTTAGATCTGGGTGATGGCTACACCTTC. It translates to CASSLDLGDGYTF.

This clone was found many times. The chain couples TRBV7-9 to TRBJ2-1, with TRBD2 matching over 7 bases. The junction had 15 bases not matched to a gene; V was cut back by 7 bases and J by 12 bases. Germline CDR1 and CDR2: SEHNR and FQNEAQ (reference sequence). This CDR3 is built from 14 residues. Written as DNA, the CDR3 is TGTGCCAGCACCGTTGATAAAGCGGGATGGAGGCAGTTCTTC. Its translation: CASTVDKAGWRQFF. Full variable domain (rest looked up from reference TRBV7-9 and TRBJ2-1): DTGVSQNPRHKITKRGQNVTFRCDPISEHNRLYWYRQTLGQGPEFLTYFQNEAQLEKSRLLSDRFSAERPKGSFSTLEIQRTEQGDSAMYLCASTVDKAGWRQFFGPGTRLTVL.

In this sample, this clone turned up many times. The identical CDR3 is also encoded by other nucleotide sequences in the sample. The rearrangement joins TRBV13 to TRBJ2-7, with 8 nucleotides matching TRBD1. V shed 5 bases and J 2 bases; nucleotides not matched to a gene: 11. In germline, CDR1 is PRHDT, CDR2 FYEKMQ (reference sequence). The CDR3 runs to 16 residues. The CDR3 coding sequence is TGTGCCAGCAGCCTGACCCGGACAGGGACGACCTACGAGCAGTACTTC. Translating it yields CASSLTRTGTTYEQYF.

This clone was detected only a few times. This sequence joins TRBV7-9 and TRBJ2-7, with 9 bases lining up with TRBD1. The V gene end was trimmed by 7 bases and the J gene end by 5 bases; junction bases not matched to a gene: 15. The CDR3 totals 16 residues. Germline assignment: CDR1 SEHNR and CDR2 FQNEAQ (reference sequence). CDR3 bases: TGTGCCAGCAAGCGAACTCTGGGACAGGGTGTTGACGAGCAGTACTTC. It translates to CASKRTLGQGVDEQYF.

This clone was picked up a small number of times. The rearrangement uses TRBV20-1 and TRBJ2-4, with a possible D match to TRBD2 (6 bases). This CDR3 is 12 amino acids long. V was pared by 5 bases and J by 7 bases, with 12 bases between. The germline gives CDR1 DFQATT, CDR2 SNEGSKA (reference sequence). The CDR3 DNA follows: TGCAGTGCTCCGGGACTCCCTAACATTCAGTACTTC. Amino acid sequence: CSAPGLPNIQYF.

This clone was seen at least ten times. This chain links TRBV6-1 with TRBJ2-5; 7 bases fit TRBD1. Germline loops: CDR1 MNHNS, CDR2 SASEGT. This CDR3 is built from 14 residues. V trimming: 7 bases; J trimming: 3 bases; junction bases outside the gene matches: 8. In DNA form, the CDR3 reads TGTGCCAGCACCCGGTCACAGGGGAAAGAGACCCAGTACTTC. Amino acid sequence: CASTRSQGKETQYF.